The clone carrying this TCR beta chain was detected many times. Its antigen is not known. The CDR3 covers 17 residues. Germline CDR1 SGHTA, CDR2 FQGNSA. V lost 0 bases to trimming and J lost 4 bases; unmatched junction nucleotides: 6. This record comes from a study of T cell repertoires in cytomegalovirus infection. Findings and limits, study-wide: The cumulative frequency of public TCR beta families distinguished individuals who carried CMV together with the relevant HLA.

TCRdb called the reads again in MiXCR, with one record for every CDR3 protein. The sample consists of fewer than 200,000 distinct CDR3 sequences, 8.5% to 10% of them appearing once. The chain is built from TRBV7-2 and TRBJ2-2, with 9 nucleotides matching TRBD1. Sample: PBMCs. This receptor was identified in a human donor in good health (CMV status not recorded). Some clones in this sample may be carry-over from other donors' samples. The chain's CDR3 is CASSLAPGQGTTGELFF. The CDR3 DNA sequence: TGTGCCAGCAGCTTAGCGCCGGGACAGGGAACCACCGGGGAGCTGTTTTTT.